What follows are 31 T cell receptor beta chains derived from one specimen sequenced in a study of shared clonotypes between healthy human individuals. Terminally differentiated effector memory CD45RA+ cells were excluded by CCR7 positive selection of CD45RO-negative cells. Here immunoSEQ multiplex PCR was the method, and the copy in TCRdb shows in-frame clones only, minus some. The top ten hold around 1.8% of the sample, which has about 2.2 million clones, around 93% seen once. The sequencing sample was made of naive CD8+ T cells from PBMCs. Receptors were obtained from a man younger than 35 in good health. Some clones in this sample may be carry-over from other donors' samples.

The CDR3 reads CASSVASSAYEQYF. In DNA form, the CDR3 reads TGTGCCAGCAGCGTAGCGAGTAGCGCCTACGAGCAGTACTTC. The V gene is TRBV9, the J gene TRBJ2-7; TRBD2 might be the D (5 bases). V lost 0 bases and J 2 bases, leaving 9 bases between the germline ends. This CDR3 region has 14 residues. The V gene's germline CDR1 is SGDLS and CDR2 YYNGEE.

The gene calls are TRBV11-1 and TRBJ1-1; D is perhaps TRBD1 (5 bases). The germline CDR1 and CDR2 sequences are SGHAT and FQDESV (reference sequence). CDR3 length: 14 residues. V lost 5 bases and J 3 bases, leaving 13 bases between the germline ends. CDR3 DNA sequence: TGTGCCAGCAGCCCCGTGGCGGGGGACACTGAAGCTTTCTTT. It codes for CASSPVAGDTEAFF.

The gene calls are TRBV11-2 and TRBJ1-2; TRBD1 matches at 7 bases. J lost 4 bases, V lost 0 bases, and 14 bases had no gene match. CDR1 and CDR2 from the germline V gene are SGHAT and FQNNGV. The CDR3 is 18 residues long. The CDR3 DNA is TGTGCCAGCAGCTTAGAGGATAAGAGACAGGGCCAAATCTATGGCTACACCTTC. Translating gives CASSLEDKRQGQIYGYTF.

The chain couples TRBV9 to TRBJ1-4, with D perhaps matching TRBD1 (5 bases). Deletions cut 0 bases from V and 0 bases from J, with 12 bases between. The V gene's germline CDR1 is SGDLS and CDR2 YYNGEE. This CDR3 is built from 17 residues. The chain's CDR3 is CASSVGTNYATNEKLFF. CDR3 DNA sequence: TGTGCCAGCAGCGTAGGGACAAATTATGCAACTAATGAAAAACTGTTTTTT.

The chain has TRBV7-8 and TRBJ2-3; possibly TRBD1 for D (6 bases). There are 20 residues in the CDR3. Germline loops: CDR1 SGHVS, CDR2 FQNEAQ. V was cut by 5 bases and J by 6 bases, with 33 bases left in between. The CDR3 region is CASSKILGHRRTDSTDTQYF. As DNA, the CDR3 is TGTGCCAGCAGCAAAATATTGGGGCACCGTAGGACAGACTCAACGGATACGCAGTATTTT.

This chain uses TRBV29-1 with TRBJ1-2; D unresolved. V dropped 4 bases and J dropped 1 base, with 13 bases sitting between them. Germline CDR1 and CDR2: SQVTM and ANQGSEA. The CDR3 length is 14 residues. In DNA form, the CDR3 reads TGCAGCGTTGCACTTCCCCTGATTAACTATGGCTACACCTTC. As protein: CSVALPLINYGYTF.

The rearrangement links TRBV28 to TRBJ2-5; the D is unclear. Germline assignment: CDR1 MDHEN and CDR2 SYDVKM. With 2 bases removed from V and 1 base from J, the gap between germline ends came to 14 bases. The CDR3 contains 16 residues. CDR3: CASSLALTVLQETQYF. The DNA for the CDR3 is TGTGCCAGCAGTTTAGCCTTGACGGTGCTCCAAGAGACCCAGTACTTC.

V gene TRBV6-4 combines with J gene TRBJ2-2; 7 positions agree with TRBD1. The CDR3 length is 14 residues. V dropped 6 bases and J dropped 6; count of bases not matched to a gene: 7. CDR1 MRHNA and CDR2 SNTAGT come from the germline V gene. CDR3 region: CASSLTGSAGELFF. DNA of the CDR3: TGTGCCAGCAGCTTGACAGGGTCCGCCGGGGAGCTGTTTTTT.

CDR3 protein: CASARRDKNTGELFF. The CDR3 DNA reads as TGTGCCAGCGCACGCCGAGACAAGAACACCGGGGAGCTGTTTTTT. The chain links TRBV19 to TRBJ2-2; D remains ambiguous. Per the germline V gene, CDR1 is LNHDA and CDR2 is SQIVND (reference sequence). Trimming left V 9 bases short and J 1 base short, with 15 bases between. The CDR3 loop spans 15 amino acids.

This rearrangement joins TRBV5-6 to TRBJ2-7, with no clear D. Germline V gene sequence: CDR1 SGHDT, CDR2 YYEEEE. V lost 0 bases and J lost 6, with 7 bases in between. The CDR3 is made up of 12 amino acids. The DNA of the CDR3 is TGTGCCAGCAGCTTGGGGGAAGCCGAGCAGTACTTC. Its translation is CASSLGEAEQYF.

In this sample, this clone turned up once. The rearrangement joins TRBV7-2 to TRBJ1-2, with a possible D match to TRBD1 (5 bases). The CDR3 consists of 14 residues. The V end was cut by 1 base, the J end by 7 bases, with 13 bases between. Germline assignment: CDR1 SGHTA and CDR2 FQGNSA. CDR3 in DNA: TGTGCCAGCAGCTTAGGGGCGGGGCAAGGTGGCTACACCTTC. Translating gives CASSLGAGQGGYTF.

This chain connects TRBV7-3 to TRBJ2-5; D possibly matches TRBD1 or TRBD2 (6 bases each). Trimming left V 5 bases short and J 5 bases short, with 12 bases between. CDR1 and CDR2 from the germline V gene are SGHTA and FQGTGA. The CDR3 is made up of 13 amino acids. CDR3 nucleotides: TGTGCCAGCAGCCCCCGGGGGCTGGAGACCCAGTACTTC. Encoded protein: CASSPRGLETQYF.

This chain links TRBV27 with TRBJ2-7, with unresolved D. Trimming pared 4 bases from V and 2 bases from J, leaving 9 bases between. Looked up from germline, CDR1 is MNHEY and CDR2 is SMNVEV (reference sequence). The CDR3 is 13 residues long. The CDR3 here is CASSYTRPYEQYF. The CDR3 coding sequence is TGTGCCAGCAGTTATACTCGACCCTACGAGCAGTACTTC.

The chain uses TRBV11-3 and TRBJ2-2; 7 nucleotides align to TRBD2. The CDR3 has 17 amino acids. The V segment lost 5 bases and the J segment 3 bases; nucleotides outside the gene matches: 12. The germline V gene has CDR1 SGHNT and CDR2 YENEEA. Written as DNA, the CDR3 is TGTGCCAGCAGCCCCCGTCCGGCGGGAGTTGACACCGGGGAGCTGTTTTTT. The encoded protein is CASSPRPAGVDTGELFF.

This clone has only one observation. Other DNA sequences in this sample translate to the same CDR3. V gene TRBV10-3 combines with J gene TRBJ1-1; D call uncertain. Per the germline V gene, CDR1 is ENHRY and CDR2 is SYGVKD. This CDR3 comprises 12 residues. V dropped 2 bases and J dropped 1 base, with 2 bases sitting between them. In DNA, the CDR3 is TGTGCCATCAGTGAGCAGAACACTGAAGCTTTCTTT. This gives the protein CAISEQNTEAFF.

The sample holds a few counts of this clone. This chain joins TRBV4-1 and TRBJ1-1; 7 nucleotides align to TRBD1. Losses at the gene ends were 4 bases for V and 2 bases for J; bases not matched to a gene: 4. CDR1 and CDR2 from the germline V gene are MGHRA and YSYEKL. This CDR3 is 14 amino acids long. CDR3 in DNA: TGCGCCAGCAGCCGAACAGGGGATAACACTGAAGCTTTCTTT. Translated: CASSRTGDNTEAFF.

The rearrangement uses TRBV6-5 and TRBJ2-7; TRBD2 matches at 7 bases. J was trimmed by 5 bases and V by 5 bases; bases with no gene match: 9. This CDR3 contains 14 residues. Germline CDR1 is MNHEY and CDR2 is SVGAGI. The CDR3 sequence is CASSGLGVSDEQYF. The CDR3 DNA follows: TGTGCCAGCAGTGGACTAGGCGTAAGTGACGAGCAGTACTTC.

The J gene is TRBJ2-7, the V gene TRBV19, with 7 bases identical to TRBD1. Germline V gene data show CDR1 as LNHDA and CDR2 as SQIVND (reference sequence). This CDR3 comprises 16 residues. The junction had 11 bases not matched to a gene; V was cut back by 4 bases and J by 2 bases. CDR3 loop: CASSTGQRLGAYEQYF. CDR3 coding DNA: TGTGCCAGTAGTACGGGACAGCGCCTAGGGGCCTACGAGCAGTACTTC.

The V and J genes are TRBV7-7 and TRBJ2-1; no firm D call. This CDR3 spans 12 amino acids. Germline-derived CDR1 and CDR2 are SSHAT and FNYEAQ (reference sequence). V gave up 5 bases and J gave up 6 bases, with 8 bases separating them. Here the CDR3 reads CASSRRPNEQFF. The CDR3 DNA follows: TGTGCCAGCAGCCGACGTCCCAATGAGCAGTTCTTC.

Details on this clone: At the DNA level, this CDR3 is encoded by other sequences in the same sample as well. This chain connects TRBV2 to TRBJ2-7, with no clear D. CDR1 is SNHLY and CDR2 is FYNNEI in the germline V gene. The V end was cut by 4 bases, the J end by 3 bases, with 4 bases between. The length of the CDR3 is 11 residues. CDR3 in amino acids: CASSVGYEQYF. The CDR3 coding sequence is TGTGCCAGCAGTGTGGGCTACGAGCAGTACTTC.

The gene calls are TRBV27 and TRBJ2-3, with D possibly being TRBD1 (5 bases). V gave up 4 bases and J gave up 2 bases, with 10 bases separating them. The CDR3 spans 14 residues. CDR1 and CDR2 (germline): MNHEY, SMNVEV (reference sequence). DNA of the CDR3: TGTGCCAGCAGTTCCCAGGGCCTCACAGATACGCAGTATTTT. This translates into CASSSQGLTDTQYF.

This clone was detected once. The V and J genes are TRBV27 and TRBJ2-3; D may be TRBD1 or TRBD2 (5 bases each). This CDR3 is built from 13 residues. The germline CDR1 and CDR2 sequences are MNHEY and SMNVEV (reference sequence). The ends were cut back, 3 bases at V and 7 bases at J, with 11 bases in the middle. CDR3 nucleotide sequence: TGTGCCAGCAGTTTGATGGGGGTATATACGCAGTATTTT. It yields the protein CASSLMGVYTQYF.

This clone was counted a single time. The chain recombines TRBV14 with TRBJ2-3; weak D call: TRBD1 (7 bases). V was cut by 4 bases and J by 5 bases, with 13 bases left in between. There are 14 residues in the CDR3. Germline loops: CDR1 SGHDN, CDR2 FVKESK. The CDR3 DNA is TGTGCCAGCAGCCTAAGTCAGGGGGGAGATACGCAGTATTTT. Its protein product is CASSLSQGGDTQYF.

This sequence joins TRBV5-6 and TRBJ2-7; 10 nucleotides match TRBD1. The CDR3 covers 19 residues. V shed 4 bases, J shed 0 bases, and the junction held 16 bases outside the gene matches. Germline V gene data show CDR1 as SGHDT and CDR2 as YYEEEE. The CDR3 region is CASSGVEDRGNPGSYEQYF. As DNA, the CDR3 is TGTGCCAGCAGCGGGGTCGAGGACAGGGGGAATCCCGGCTCCTACGAGCAGTACTTC.

The V and J genes are TRBV29-1 and TRBJ2-7; D is ambiguous. This CDR3 is 12 amino acids long. Trimming removed 2 bases from V and 2 bases from J, with 7 bases in between. CDR1 and CDR2 from the germline V gene are SQVTM and ANQGSEA. The DNA of the CDR3 is TGCAGCGTTGAATCCAGCACCTACGAGCAGTACTTC. It yields the protein CSVESSTYEQYF.

The chain joins TRBV2 to TRBJ2-7, with D unclear. Germline lookup yields CDR1 SNHLY and CDR2 FYNNEI. There are 13 residues in the CDR3. The V end lost 5 bases, the J end lost 2 bases, and 10 bases lay between the germline ends. The chain's CDR3 is CASSQGFPYEQYF. The CDR3 DNA reads TGTGCCAGCAGTCAAGGGTTCCCCTACGAGCAGTACTTC.

CDR3 bases: TGCGCCAGCAGCCAAGAGAAGGTTTTGAGCTCCTACGAGCAGTACTTC. Translating gives CASSQEKVLSSYEQYF. V and J are TRBV4-1 and TRBJ2-7; D unresolved. The CDR3 sequence is 16 residues long. Germline lookup yields CDR1 MGHRA and CDR2 YSYEKL. V gave up 0 bases and J gave up 0 bases, with 12 bases separating them.

V usage is TRBV5-6 and J usage is TRBJ2-7; D is unresolved. V was trimmed by 3 bases and J by 3 bases, leaving 4 bases between them. Germline values: CDR1 SGHDT, CDR2 YYEEEE. The CDR3 is 11 residues long. CDR3 region: CASSYGYEQYF. The CDR3 bases are TGTGCCAGCAGCTACGGCTACGAGCAGTACTTC.

The chain links TRBV7-9 to TRBJ2-7; 10 bases match TRBD2. The CDR3 contains 16 residues. V gave up 2 bases and J gave up 2 bases; unmatched junction bases: 6. The germline CDR1 and CDR2 sequences are SEHNR and FQNEAQ (reference sequence). CDR3 sequence (DNA): TGTGCCAGCAGCTTAAGGCTAGCGGGAGTTGCCTACGAGCAGTACTTC. Translated: CASSLRLAGVAYEQYF.

The chain is built from TRBV28 and TRBJ1-3; D is uncertain. Germline CDR1 and CDR2: MDHEN and SYDVKM. V was trimmed by 6 bases and J by 4 bases, leaving 13 bases between them. This CDR3 has 14 amino acids. CDR3 in amino acids: CASRGLYSGNTIYF. CDR3 in DNA: TGTGCCAGCAGGGGCCTCTATTCCGGAAACACCATATATTTT.

This clone was counted a single time. The sample has other DNA sequences that encode this CDR3 too. The genes are TRBV12-5 and TRBJ1-2, with D maybe TRBD1 (6 bases). Germline V gene sequence: CDR1 LGHNT, CDR2 FRNRAP. The CDR3 sequence is 13 residues long. V lost 1 base and J 5 bases, leaving 8 bases between the germline ends. The CDR3 region is CASGLETGYGYTF. In DNA form, the CDR3 reads TGTGCTAGTGGTTTGGAGACAGGTTATGGCTACACCTTC.